These T cell receptor beta chains were read from a single sample in a study of human CD4 T cells and Enterobacteriaceae. Only in-frame clones appear in the TCRdb table, and some are missing; sequencing was by immunoSEQ multiplex PCR. The top ten hold less than 35% of the sample, which has some 540 clones, 30% to 40% seen once. The sample was bacteria-reactive CD4+ T cells grown in culture. The source is a human donor in good health. The CDR3 runs from the conserved cysteine through the conserved F or W. The D gene is left open where the match is weak. Expanded clones get a size class; other rows say once, few or many, or leave the size out.

D	V	J	size	CDR3	DNA
TRBD2	TRBV27	TRBJ2-1	NA	CASSLATSGSYNEQFF	TGTGCCAGCAGTCTGGCGACTAGCGGGAGCTACAATGAGCAGTTCTTC
NA	TRBV12-5	TRBJ2-3	few	CASGLVLRMPTDTQYF	TGTGCTAGTGGTTTGGTACTCAGGATGCCCACAGATACGCAGTATTTT
NA	TRBV11-2	TRBJ2-5	NA	CASSSGQAGSETQYF	TGTGCCAGCAGCTCGGGACAAGCGGGATCGGAGACCCAGTACTTC
NA	TRBV11-3	TRBJ2-5	NA	CASSPYRALGETQYF	TGTGCCAGCAGCCCATACAGGGCCTTGGGGGAGACCCAGTACTTC
NA	TRBV15	TRBJ2-1	NA	CATSRVGGYSYNEQFF	TGTGCCACCAGCAGAGTTGGGGGCTACTCCTACAATGAGCAGTTCTTC
TRBD1	TRBV5-5	TRBJ2-7	NA	CASSLGTGYGEQYF	TGTGCCAGCAGCTTGGGGACAGGGTACGGCGAGCAGTACTTC
NA	TRBV5-1	TRBJ2-1	NA	CASRSEGHQVRFNEQFF	TGCGCCAGCAGAAGTGAGGGACACCAGGTCCGGTTCAATGAGCAGTTCTTC
TRBD2	TRBV18	TRBJ2-5	NA	CASSRTSGRQGTQYF	TGTGCCAGCTCACGGACTAGCGGGAGGCAAGGGACCCAGTACTTC
TRBD1	TRBV28	TRBJ1-1	NA	CASAAGGLNTEAFF	TGTGCCAGCGCCGCAGGGGGGTTGAACACTGAAGCTTTCTTT
NA	TRBV19	TRBJ1-2	few	CASSLGRSDGYTF	TGTGCCAGTAGTTTGGGGAGATCAGATGGCTACACCTTC
TRBD1	TRBV5-1	TRBJ1-1	medium-sized	CASSLGGGQMNTEAFF	TGCGCCAGCAGCTTGGGAGGGGGACAGATGAACACTGAAGCTTTCTTT
NA	TRBV10-2	TRBJ2-6	large	CASNDGEGDSGANVLTF	TGCGCCAGCAATGACGGAGAAGGGGACTCTGGGGCCAACGTCCTGACTTTC
NA	TRBV4-1	TRBJ1-4	NA	CASSIVWTASTNEKLFF	TGCGCCAGCAGCATAGTGTGGACAGCGTCAACTAATGAAAAACTGTTTTTT
NA	TRBV6-5	TRBJ1-2	NA	CASSDQGSYGYTF	TGTGCCAGCAGTGACCAGGGTTCCTATGGCTACACCTTC
TRBD2	TRBV27	TRBJ2-7	once	CASSRLASGSWYEQYF	TGTGCCAGCAGTCGCCTGGCTAGCGGGAGTTGGTACGAGCAGTACTTC
NA	TRBV28	TRBJ1-3	once	CASGAHSSGNTIYF	TGTGCCAGCGGCGCGCACAGCTCTGGAAACACCATATATTTT
NA	TRBV6-4	TRBJ2-1	NA	CASSDSGTGYNEQFF	TGTGCCAGCAGTGATTCCGGGACTGGCTACAATGAGCAGTTCTTC
NA	TRBV19	TRBJ2-2	hyperexpanded	CASSILGANTGELFF	TGTGCCAGTAGTATTCTGGGGGCGAACACCGGGGAGCTGTTTTTT
NA	TRBV11-2	TRBJ1-1	medium-sized	CASSSHEGGLRRNEAFF	TGTGCCAGCAGCTCCCATGAGGGGGGCCTGAGGCGGAATGAAGCTTTCTTT
NA	TRBV27	TRBJ1-5	NA	CASSPRAGGHSNQPQHF	TGTGCCAGCAGTCCACGGGCGGGGGGGCATAGCAATCAGCCCCAGCATTTT
TRBD2	TRBV12-5	TRBJ2-1	medium-sized	CASGSSGGQNNEQFF	TGTGCTAGTGGGAGTAGCGGGGGGCAGAACAATGAGCAGTTCTTC
TRBD1	TRBV28	TRBJ1-1	large	CASSLPQGAKSPEAFF	TGTGCCAGCAGTTTACCACAGGGGGCGAAAAGCCCCGAAGCTTTCTTT